The present entry profiles one T cell receptor (beta chain) with its context. What it recognizes is unknown. These data belong to a study of identical twins. Addition of a universal primer site occurred through template switching, and cDNA carried unique molecular identifiers. TCRdb re-called the 5' RACE reads through MiXCR, storing one row per CDR3 protein. This repertoire shows 420,000 or so distinct CDR3 sequences, less than 20% found once; its top ten account for approximately 12%. Study findings and constraints: The study reached conclusions through statistical analysis that was cross-sectional, not following the same donors. A lower insertion count was a feature of abundant cord blood beta clonotypes, with no such feature in memory repertoires.

Material for sequencing was naive T cells sorted from blood. The TCR comes from a man between 45 and 60 years old in good health.

CDR3 loop: CASSPYPGLAGGRVYNEQFF. The CDR3 DNA is TGTGCCAGCAGCCCGTACCCGGGACTAGCGGGAGGACGGGTCTACAATGAGCAGTTCTTC. This rearrangement joins TRBV7-8 to TRBJ2-1; the match to TRBD2 covers 15 bases. The CDR3 runs 20 residues. Trimming took 5 bases from V and 3 from J; bases not matched to a gene: 14. The germline CDR1 and CDR2 sequences are SGHVS and FQNEAQ. Full variable domain (missing parts from reference TRBV7-8 and TRBJ2-1): GAGVSQSPRYKVAKRGQDVALRCDPISGHVSLFWYQQALGQGPEFLTYFQNEAQLDKSGLPSDRFFAERPEGSVSTLKIQRTQQEDSAVYLCASSPYPGLAGGRVYNEQFFGPGTRLTVL.